This T cell receptor (beta chain) was observed in a study of human T cells and chemical hapten exposure (TCRdb year 2021). Context from the whole study: For sensitization, 2% DPC in acetone was applied to a roughly 2 cm by roughly 2 cm area of upper inner arm skin. Throughout the study period of about 22 weeks, patients also received therapeutic DPC doses to the scalp every week. Patch testing was performed on the upper back with Finn chambers containing 0.01% DPC, and the patch tests were scored after 6 days according to International Contact Dermatitis Research Group standards. Most of the patients in the cohort were female, and the cohort covered alopecia areata with under or over 50% scalp involvement, alopecia totalis and alopecia universalis. Libraries were pooled for sequencing, and variation in per-sample TCR yields was attributed mainly to small differences in library volumes within the pool. This study followed changes in the peripheral blood TCR repertoire in vivo during primary and secondary sensitization of alopecia patients to the hapten diphenylcyclopropenone (DPC). Blood was sampled from patients pre-sensitization (week 0) and at 2, 6 and about 24 weeks after DPC sensitization. Roughly 30 alopecia patients provided blood for TCR sequencing at one to four time points (pre-sensitization, 2, 6 and 24 weeks). What the work shows at the level of the full study, not this receptor alone: After repeated subsampling, changes were observed in the strength of the expansion versus patch-test correlation and in the threshold at which the correlation became significant. A positive correlation was found between the number of PT1 expanded TCRs and patch test score, with significance reached at thresholds 8, 16 and 32 but not 4. Significantly more large CDR3 similarity clusters were formed by expanded TCRs than by pre-sensitization or healthy control sets, consistent with antigen-driven responses. Alopecia, a presumed autoimmune disease, was present in all patients, so the immune response of the patients might differ from that of healthy individuals. DPC sensitization did not change how many TCRs were above 1 in 1000 frequency, and no evidence was found of alterations in global repertoire structure.

In its sample, this clonotype was seen many times. The specificity of this receptor is unknown. No base qualities exist here, and no much larger clone lies one base off it. This specimen's time point label, per the study, means: patch test 1, 2 weeks after DPC sensitization. This sample's treatment or condition label indicates: therapeutic diphenylcyclopropenone sensitization with weekly scalp DPC. At every patch-test visit, the blood draw took place before the patch test was put on. Patients were considered eligible if aged 18 to 70, diagnosed with alopecia and deemed suitable for DPC therapy, and patients were excluded if pregnant. Total RNA was isolated from unfractionated whole blood collected in Tempus Blood RNA tubes. The CDR3 sequence holds 16 residues, the cysteine and phenylalanine included. The only DNA kept is the CDR3, 48 bases in frame from the first base. Trimming takes 3 bases off V and 6 bases off J; junction bases not matched to a gene: 4.

Libraries were prepared through RACE. The instrument was a NextSeq 500. During library preparation, unique molecular identifiers were attached to individual cDNA molecules so that TCRs could be counted in a quantitative, reproducible way. From each blood RNA sample, both TCR alpha and TCR beta chains were sequenced. The source study handled its data this way. Samples had a median of around 92,000 TCRs, with a range from 23,224 to 690,600. The Decombinator software suite was used to annotate the V, J and CDR3 of the TCR reads. For the PS versus PT1 abundance plots, all samples were subsampled to the same number of TCRs (28,000). Expanded TCRs were defined as absent before sensitization and observed at least eight times at the 2-week time point. TCRdb redid the processing of the public reads, applying fastp at Q25 and MiXCR, and retained in-frame beta chains. CDR3 protein duplicates are merged, each entry listing the most common genes and DNA. The V and J calls were determined by TCRdb, not by the authors. Counted in this sample were around 340,000 distinct CDR3 sequences; under 9% of them appeared once. Less than 10% of the sample comes from the top ten.

The sample consisted of whole blood, taken in connection with sensitization to the hapten diphenylcyclopropenone (DPC). The sequence links TRBV12-3 or TRBV12-4 to TRBJ2-5, and 16 junction bases match TRBD2. This TCR was sampled from a woman aged 18 to 35 with alopecia areata. Some clones in this sample may be carry-over from other donors' samples. The DNA sequence reads TGTGCCAGCAGTTTGGGACTAGCGGGGGGGCCGAAGACCCAGTACTTC. It translates as CASSLGLAGGPKTQYF.